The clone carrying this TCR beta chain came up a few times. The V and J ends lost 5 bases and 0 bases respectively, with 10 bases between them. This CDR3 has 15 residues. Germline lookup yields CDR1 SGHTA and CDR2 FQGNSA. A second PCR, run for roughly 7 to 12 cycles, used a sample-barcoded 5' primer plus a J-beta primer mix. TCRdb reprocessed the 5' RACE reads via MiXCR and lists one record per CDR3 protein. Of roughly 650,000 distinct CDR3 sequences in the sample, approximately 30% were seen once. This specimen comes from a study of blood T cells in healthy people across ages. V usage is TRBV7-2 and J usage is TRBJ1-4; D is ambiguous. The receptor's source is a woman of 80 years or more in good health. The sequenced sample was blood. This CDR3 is CASSAAQTTNEKLFF. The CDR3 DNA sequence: TGTGCCAGCAGCGCCGCACAGACAACTAATGAAAAACTGTTTTTT.